The clone carrying this T cell receptor (beta chain) occurred once. The CDR3 spans 15 residues. The germline V gene has CDR1 SGDLS and CDR2 YYNGEE. V lost 0 bases, J lost 5 bases, and 7 bases stayed unmatched. This sample is drawn from a study of OX40 agonist ivuxolimab in advanced cancers. Profiled with immunoSEQ multiplex PCR; TCRdb holds only in-frame clones, not every one. Of about 69,000 clones in the sample, 87% were seen once. V gene TRBV9 combines with J gene TRBJ2-7, with 8 bases fitting TRBD1. The sample in question was CD4+ or CD8+ T cells sorted from blood, obtained in a trial of the OX40 agonist ivuxolimab. This TCR came from an adult with an advanced solid tumor such as melanoma, head and neck, liver or kidney cancer. DNA for the CDR3: TGTGCCAGCAGCGTAGAGGACAGGGTGATCGACGAGCAGTACTTC. It specifies CASSVEDRVIDEQYF.